This T cell receptor (beta chain) was identified during a study of blood T cell repertoires in COVID-19. This CDR3 comprises 13 residues. With 2 bases removed from V and 1 base from J, the gap between germline ends came to 7 bases. Germline V gene data show CDR1 as SGHNT and CDR2 as YYREEE (reference sequence). TCRdb's copy holds only in-frame clones and misses some; the assay was immunoSEQ multiplex PCR. In the table there are 250,000 to 350,000 clones, 65% to 85% of which are singletons. The source is a person between 65 and 80 years old with COVID-19, enrolled during active disease. The V gene is TRBV5-4, the J gene TRBJ2-7; D is ambiguous. Sequenced input: peripheral blood. DNA of the CDR3: TGTGCCAGCAGCTTTCAGGCTTCCTACGAGCAGTACTTC. It yields the protein CASSFQASYEQYF.